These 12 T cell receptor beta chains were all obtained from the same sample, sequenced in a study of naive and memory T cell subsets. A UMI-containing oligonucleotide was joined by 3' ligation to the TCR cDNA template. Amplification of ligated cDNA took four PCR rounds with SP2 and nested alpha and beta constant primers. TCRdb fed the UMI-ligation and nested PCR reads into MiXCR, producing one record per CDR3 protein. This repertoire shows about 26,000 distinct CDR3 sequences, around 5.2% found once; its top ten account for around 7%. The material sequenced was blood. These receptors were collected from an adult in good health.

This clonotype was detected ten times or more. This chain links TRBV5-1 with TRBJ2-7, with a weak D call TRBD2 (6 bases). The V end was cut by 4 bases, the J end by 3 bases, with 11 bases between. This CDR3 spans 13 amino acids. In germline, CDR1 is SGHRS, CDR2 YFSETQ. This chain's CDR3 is CASSKTGSYEQYF. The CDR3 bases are TGCGCCAGCAGCAAGACCGGGAGCTACGAGCAGTACTTC.

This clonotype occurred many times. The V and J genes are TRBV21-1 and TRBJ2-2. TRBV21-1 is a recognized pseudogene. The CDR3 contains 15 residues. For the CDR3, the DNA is TGTGCCAGCAGCAAAGAGCAATTGTGGTCCGGGGAGCTGTTTTTT. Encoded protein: CASSKEQLWSGELFF.

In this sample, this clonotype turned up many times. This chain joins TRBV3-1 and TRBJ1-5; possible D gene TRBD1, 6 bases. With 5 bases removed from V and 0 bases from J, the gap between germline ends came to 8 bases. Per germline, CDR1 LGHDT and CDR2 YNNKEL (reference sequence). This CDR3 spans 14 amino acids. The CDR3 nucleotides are TGTGCCAGCAGCTCCAGGGGTAGCAATCAGCCCCAGCATTTT. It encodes CASSSRGSNQPQHF.

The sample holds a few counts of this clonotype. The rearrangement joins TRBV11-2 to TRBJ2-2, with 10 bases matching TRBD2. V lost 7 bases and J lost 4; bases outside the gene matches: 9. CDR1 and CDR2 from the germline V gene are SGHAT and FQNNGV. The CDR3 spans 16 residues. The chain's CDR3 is CASTYLAGVRTGELFF. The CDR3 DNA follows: TGTGCCAGCACCTATCTAGCGGGAGTTCGCACCGGGGAGCTGTTTTTT.

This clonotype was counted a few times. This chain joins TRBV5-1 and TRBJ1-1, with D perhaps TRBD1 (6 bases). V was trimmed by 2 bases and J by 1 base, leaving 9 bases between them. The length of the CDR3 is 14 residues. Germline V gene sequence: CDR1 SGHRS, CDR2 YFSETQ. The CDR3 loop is CASSLPGENTEAFF. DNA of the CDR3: TGCGCCAGCAGCTTACCAGGGGAGAACACTGAAGCTTTCTTT. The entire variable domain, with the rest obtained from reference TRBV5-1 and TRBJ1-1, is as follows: KAGVTQTPRYLIKTRGQQVTLSCSPISGHRSVSWYQQTPGQGLQFLFEYFSETQRNKGNFPGRFSGRQFSNSRSEMNVSTLELGDSALYLCASSLPGENTEAFFGQGTRLTVV.

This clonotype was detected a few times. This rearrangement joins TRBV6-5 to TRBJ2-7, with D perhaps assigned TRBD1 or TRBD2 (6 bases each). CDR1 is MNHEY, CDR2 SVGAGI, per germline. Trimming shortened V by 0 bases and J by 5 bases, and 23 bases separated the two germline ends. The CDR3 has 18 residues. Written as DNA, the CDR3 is TGTGCCAGCAGTTACTCGAGGACGCGCGGGACACTTGGCCACGAGCAGTACTTC. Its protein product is CASSYSRTRGTLGHEQYF.

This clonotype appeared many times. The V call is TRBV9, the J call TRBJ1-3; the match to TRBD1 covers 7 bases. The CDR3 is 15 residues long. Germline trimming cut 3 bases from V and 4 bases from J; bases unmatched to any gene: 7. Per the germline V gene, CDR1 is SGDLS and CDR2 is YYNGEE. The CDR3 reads CASSGAQGPGNTIYF. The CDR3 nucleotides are TGTGCCAGCAGCGGCGCACAGGGGCCAGGAAACACCATATATTTT. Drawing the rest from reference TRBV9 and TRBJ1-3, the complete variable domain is DSGVTQTPKHLITATGQRVTLRCSPRSGDLSVYWYQQSLDQGLQFLIQYYNGEERAKGNILERFSAQQFPDLHSELNLSSLELGDSALYFCASSGAQGPGNTIYFGEGSWLTVV.

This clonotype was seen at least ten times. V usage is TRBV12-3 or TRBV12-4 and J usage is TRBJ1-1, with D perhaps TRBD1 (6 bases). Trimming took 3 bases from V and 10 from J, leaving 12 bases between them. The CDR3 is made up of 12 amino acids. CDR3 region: CASSLGHRGAFF. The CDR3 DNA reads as TGTGCCAGCAGTTTGGGACACCGGGGAGCTTTCTTT.

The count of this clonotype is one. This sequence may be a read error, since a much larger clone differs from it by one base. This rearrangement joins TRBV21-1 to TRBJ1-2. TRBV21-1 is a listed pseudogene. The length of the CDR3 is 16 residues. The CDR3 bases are TGTGCCAGGCGGGGGGACGCTAGGCAACAAAGCTATGGCTACACCTTC. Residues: CARRGDARQQSYGYTF.

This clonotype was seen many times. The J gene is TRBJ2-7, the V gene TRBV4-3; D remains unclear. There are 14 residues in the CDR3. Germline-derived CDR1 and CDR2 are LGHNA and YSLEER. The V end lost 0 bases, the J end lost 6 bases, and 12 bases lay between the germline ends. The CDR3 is CASSQDILYGEQYF. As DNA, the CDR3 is TGCGCCAGCAGCCAAGATATACTGTACGGCGAGCAGTACTTC.

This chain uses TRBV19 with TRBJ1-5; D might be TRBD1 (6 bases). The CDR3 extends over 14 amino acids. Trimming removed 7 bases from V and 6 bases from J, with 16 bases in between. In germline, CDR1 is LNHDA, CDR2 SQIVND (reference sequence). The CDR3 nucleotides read TGTGCCAGTAAGAGGCAGGGGCGTAGTCAGCCCCAGCATTTT. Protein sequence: CASKRQGRSQPQHF.

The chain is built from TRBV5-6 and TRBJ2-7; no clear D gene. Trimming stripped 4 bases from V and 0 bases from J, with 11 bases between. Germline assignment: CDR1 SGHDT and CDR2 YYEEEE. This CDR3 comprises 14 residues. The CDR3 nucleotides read TGTGCCAGCAGCCCCGGGTTCTCCTCCTACGAGCAGTACTTC. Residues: CASSPGFSSYEQYF. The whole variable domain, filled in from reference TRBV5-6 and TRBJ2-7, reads DAGVTQSPTHLIKTRGQQVTLRCSPKSGHDTVSWYQQALGQGPQFIFQYYEEEERQRGNFPDRFSGHQFPNYSSELNVNALLLGDSALYLCASSPGFSSYEQYFGPGTRLTVT.